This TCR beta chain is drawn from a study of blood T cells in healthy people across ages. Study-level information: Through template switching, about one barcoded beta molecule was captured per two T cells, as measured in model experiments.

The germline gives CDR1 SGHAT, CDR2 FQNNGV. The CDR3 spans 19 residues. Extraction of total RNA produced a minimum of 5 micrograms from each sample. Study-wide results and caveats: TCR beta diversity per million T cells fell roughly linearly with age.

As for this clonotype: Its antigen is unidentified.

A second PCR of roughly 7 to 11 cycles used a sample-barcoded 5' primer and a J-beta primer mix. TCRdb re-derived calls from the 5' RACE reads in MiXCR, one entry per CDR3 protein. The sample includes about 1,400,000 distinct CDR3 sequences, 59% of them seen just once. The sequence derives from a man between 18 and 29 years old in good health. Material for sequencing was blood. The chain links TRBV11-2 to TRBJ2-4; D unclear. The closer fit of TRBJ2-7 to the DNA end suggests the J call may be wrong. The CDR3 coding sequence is TGTGCCAGCAGCCTCCTCTTGCACCGGACGGCCGTAGTTTTTGTCGAGCAGTACTTC. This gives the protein CASSLLLHRTAVVFVEQYF.